These 12 T cell receptor beta chains were all obtained from the same sample, sequenced in a study of blood T cell repertoires in COVID-19. Clones were sequenced by immunoSEQ multiplex PCR, and TCRdb holds only the in-frame ones, with some missing. The sample holds more than 250,000 clones, 75% to 85% seen once. The sequenced sample was peripheral blood. The receptors come from a man aged 45-65 years with active or convalescent COVID-19.

This rearrangement joins TRBV3-1 (or the pseudogene TRBV3-2) to TRBJ1-1; 9 positions agree with TRBD1. With 4 bases clipped from V and 2 bases from J, the junction kept 5 bases outside the gene matches. Germline-derived CDR1 and CDR2 are LGHDT and YNNKEL (reference sequence). This CDR3 is 15 amino acids long. DNA of the CDR3: TGTGCCAGCAGCCGCCGGGACAGGGACAACACTGAAGCTTTCTTT. Translation gives CASSRRDRDNTEAFF.

This chain connects TRBV10-1 to TRBJ2-1, with 10 bases identical to TRBD2. The CDR3 runs 15 residues. Germline-derived CDR1 and CDR2 are WNHNN and SYGVQD (reference sequence). With V trimmed by 5 bases and J by 9 bases, 10 bases remained unmatched. In DNA form, the CDR3 reads TGCGCCAGCAGTCAAAAAGCGGGAGGGGTTGGTGAGCAGTTCTTC. This sequence encodes CASSQKAGGVGEQFF.

This chain connects TRBV2 to TRBJ1-4, with unresolved D. Germline V gene lookup returns CDR1 SNHLY and CDR2 FYNNEI. Between the trimmed V and J ends, which lost 5 bases and 13 bases, there was a span of 14 bases. The CDR3 spans 12 residues. CDR3 DNA: TGTGCCAGCAGTCAGGAGGCCCCCGGACTGTTTTTT. This sequence encodes CASSQEAPGLFF.

The chain is built from TRBV6-5 and TRBJ2-1, with a tentative D call TRBD2 (6 bases). The V and J ends lost 4 bases and 8 bases respectively, with 15 bases between them. Germline loops: CDR1 MNHEY, CDR2 SVGAGI. The length of the CDR3 is 14 residues. The DNA for the CDR3 is TGTGCCAGCAGTTTACGTCGCGGGAAGGATGAGCAGTTCTTC. This translates into CASSLRRGKDEQFF.

The table lists this clone with a count of one. This chain uses TRBV6-2 or TRBV6-3 with TRBJ2-7; 10 nucleotides match TRBD1. Germline values: CDR1 MNHEY, CDR2 SVGEGT. The CDR3 length is 16 residues. Trimming at V came to 4 bases and at J to 4 bases, leaving 10 bases not matched to a gene. The CDR3 spells CASSSLWTGGGYEQYF. CDR3 sequence (DNA): TGTGCCAGCAGTTCCCTGTGGACAGGGGGTGGATACGAGCAGTACTTC.

The V gene is TRBV11-2, the J gene TRBJ1-1, with TRBD1 as a possible D gene (5 bases). V shed 0 bases and J shed 4 bases, with 15 bases lying between them. CDR1 is SGHAT and CDR2 is FQNNGV in the germline V gene. The CDR3 has 16 residues. The CDR3 here is CASSLDERGFGTEAFF. The CDR3 DNA reads as TGTGCCAGCAGCTTAGATGAAAGGGGATTTGGCACTGAAGCTTTCTTT. Drawing the rest from reference TRBV11-2 and TRBJ1-1, the complete variable domain is EAGVAQSPRYKIIEKRQSVAFWCNPISGHATLYWYQQILGQGPKLLIQFQNNGVVDDSQLPKDRFSAERLKGVDSTLKIQPAKLEDSAVYLCASSLDERGFGTEAFFGQGTRLTVV.

The chain links TRBV28 to TRBJ2-7; possibly TRBD1 for D (5 bases). Germline V gene data show CDR1 as MDHEN and CDR2 as SYDVKM. V gave up 7 bases and J gave up 2 bases, with 12 bases separating them. This CDR3 region has 13 residues. CDR3 nucleotides: TGTGCCAGCACCACGACAGTACCCTACGAGCAGTACTTC. Protein product: CASTTTVPYEQYF.

The CDR3 nucleotides read TGTGCCAGCAGTTCCCTCGGGGGGCCGGACACTGAAGCTTTCTTT. Protein: CASSSLGGPDTEAFF. The chain uses TRBV6-5 and TRBJ1-1; D might be TRBD1 (6 bases). V was shortened by 4 bases and J by 3 bases, with 15 bases between the two germline ends. The CDR3 loop spans 15 amino acids. The V gene's germline CDR1 is MNHEY and CDR2 SVGAGI.

The chain couples TRBV5-3 to TRBJ2-7; 7 bases map to TRBD1. TRBV5-3 is an ORF for which the function is uncertain. The CDR3 is 13 amino acids. Losses at the gene ends were 4 bases for V and 5 bases for J; bases not matched to a gene: 6. CDR3 amino acids: CARSRGQVHEQYF. The CDR3 coding sequence is TGTGCCAGAAGCAGAGGACAGGTCCACGAGCAGTACTTC.

The chain joins TRBV14 to TRBJ2-5; perhaps TRBD1 as D (5 bases). The CDR3 covers 11 residues. Germline CDR1 SGHDN, CDR2 FVKESK. V was pared by 2 bases and J by 8 bases, with 6 bases between. Written as DNA, the CDR3 is TGTGCCAGCAGCCAAAGGGGAACCCAGTACTTC. Its protein product is CASSQRGTQYF.

The genes are TRBV9 and TRBJ2-6, with D possibly matching TRBD1 (6 bases). There are 17 residues in the CDR3. Germline V gives CDR1 SGDLS, CDR2 YYNGEE. The ends were cut back, 5 bases at V and 0 bases at J, with 15 bases in the middle. The CDR3 bases are TGTGCCAGCAGTCGCAGTGGGGGCGACTCTGGGGCCAACGTCCTGACTTTC. It encodes CASSRSGGDSGANVLTF.

This clone was seen only once. V usage is TRBV30 and J usage is TRBJ1-3; D is possibly TRBD1 (6 bases). The CDR3 consists of 14 residues. Trimming left V 4 bases short and J 0 bases short, with 10 bases between. Germline V CDR1 and CDR2: GTSNPN, SVGIG (reference sequence). The CDR3 region is CAWMTGTSGNTIYF. The DNA for the CDR3 is TGTGCCTGGATGACAGGTACCTCTGGAAACACCATATATTTT.